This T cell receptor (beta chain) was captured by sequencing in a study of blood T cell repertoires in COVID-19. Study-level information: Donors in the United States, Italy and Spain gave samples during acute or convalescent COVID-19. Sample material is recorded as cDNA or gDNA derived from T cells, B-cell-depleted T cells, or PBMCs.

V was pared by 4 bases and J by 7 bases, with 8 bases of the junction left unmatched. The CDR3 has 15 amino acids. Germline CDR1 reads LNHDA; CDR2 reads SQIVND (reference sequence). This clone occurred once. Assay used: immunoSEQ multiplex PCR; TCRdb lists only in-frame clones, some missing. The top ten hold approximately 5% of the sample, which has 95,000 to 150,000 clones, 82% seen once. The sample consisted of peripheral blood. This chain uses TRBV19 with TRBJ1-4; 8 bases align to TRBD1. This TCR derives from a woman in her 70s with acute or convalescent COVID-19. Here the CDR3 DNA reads TGTGCCAGTAGTACTCAGGGGGCTGTTTCTGAAAAACTGTTTTTT. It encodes CASSTQGAVSEKLFF.